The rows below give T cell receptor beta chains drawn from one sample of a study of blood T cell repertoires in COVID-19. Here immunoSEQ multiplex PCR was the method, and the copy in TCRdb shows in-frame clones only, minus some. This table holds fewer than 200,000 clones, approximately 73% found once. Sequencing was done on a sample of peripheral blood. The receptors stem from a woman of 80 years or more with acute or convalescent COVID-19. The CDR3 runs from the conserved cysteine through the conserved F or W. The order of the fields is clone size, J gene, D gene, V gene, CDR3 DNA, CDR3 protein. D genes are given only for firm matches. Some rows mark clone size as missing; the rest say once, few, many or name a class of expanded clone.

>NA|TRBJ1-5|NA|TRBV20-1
TGCAGTGCTAGTGATCGGCCCCAGCATTTT
CSASDRPQHF
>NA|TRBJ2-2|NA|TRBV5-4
TGTGCCAGCAGCTTGGTAGTGGACTCCCAACAAAACACCGGGGAGCTGTTTTTT
CASSLVVDSQQNTGELFF
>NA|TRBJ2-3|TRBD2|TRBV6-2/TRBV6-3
TGTGCCAGCAGTCATGGGGTAGCGGGAGTTCCAGATACGCAGTATTTT
CASSHGVAGVPDTQYF
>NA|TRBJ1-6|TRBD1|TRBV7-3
TGTGCCAGCAGCCCCTCGACAGGGGTAGGTTCACCCCTCCACTTT
CASSPSTGVGSPLHF
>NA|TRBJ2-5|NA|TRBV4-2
TGTGCCAGCAGCCAAGATAGGGGCAGCCAAGAGACCCAGTACTTC
CASSQDRGSQETQYF
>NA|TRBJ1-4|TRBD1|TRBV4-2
TGTGCCAGCAGCCAATCGACAGGGGGAGAAAAACTGTTTTTT
CASSQSTGGEKLFF
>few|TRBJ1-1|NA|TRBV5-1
TGCGCCAGCAGCTTGACAGGCTCAAACACTGAAGCTTTCTTT
CASSLTGSNTEAFF
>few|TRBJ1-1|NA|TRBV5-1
TGCGCCAGCAGCAGAGGACAGAACACTGAAGCTTTCTTT
CASSRGQNTEAFF
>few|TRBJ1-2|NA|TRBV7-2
TGTGCCAGCAGCATGGGGGGTGTGGGGTTC
CASSMGGVGF
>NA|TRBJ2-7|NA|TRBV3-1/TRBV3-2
TGTGCCAGTCATGGCTCTACAGGGCTCAGCTCCTACGAGCAGTACTTC
CASHGSTGLSSYEQYF
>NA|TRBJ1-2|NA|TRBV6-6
TGTGCCAGCAGTTACTCGACCGGACAGACTAACTATGGCTACACCTTC
CASSYSTGQTNYGYTF
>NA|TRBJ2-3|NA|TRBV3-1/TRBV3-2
TGTGCCAGCAGCCAAACCCCGGGGGCAGATACGCAGTATTTT
CASSQTPGADTQYF
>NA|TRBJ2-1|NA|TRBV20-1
TGCAGTGCCCCGGGTTACAATGAGCAGTTCTTC
CSAPGYNEQFF
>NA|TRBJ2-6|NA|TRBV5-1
TGCGCCAGCAGCTTGGTGGCAGGGGAAGGGCCTGGGGCCAACGTCCTGACTTTC
CASSLVAGEGPGANVLTF
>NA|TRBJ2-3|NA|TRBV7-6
TGTGCCAGCAGCTTATCCGGGACTCTAAATACGCAGTATTTT
CASSLSGTLNTQYF
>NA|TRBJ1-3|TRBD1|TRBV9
TGTGCCAGCAGCGTAGATGGACAGGGGGTATCAGGAAACACCATATATTTT
CASSVDGQGVSGNTIYF
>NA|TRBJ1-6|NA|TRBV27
TGTGCCAGCAGTTTATTTGGGAGCTCCTATAATTCACCCCTCCACTTT
CASSLFGSSYNSPLHF
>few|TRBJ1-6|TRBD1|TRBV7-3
TGTGCCAGCAGTATTGGTCCGGGACAGAATTCACCCCTCCACTTT
CASSIGPGQNSPLHF
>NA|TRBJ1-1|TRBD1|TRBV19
TGTGCCAGTCGGCAGGGGGAGGACACTGAAGCTTTCTTT
CASRQGEDTEAFF
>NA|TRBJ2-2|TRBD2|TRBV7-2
TGTGCCAGCAGCTCGGTAGCGGGGGGGAACACCGGGGAGCTGTTTTTT
CASSSVAGGNTGELFF
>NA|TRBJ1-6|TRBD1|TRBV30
TGTGCCTCGACAGGGGGTTATTCACCCCTCCACTTT
CASTGGYSPLHF
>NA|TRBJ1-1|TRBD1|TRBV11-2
TGTGCCAGCAGCCGGGGACAGGGGGCGAGGACTGAAGCTTTCTTT
CASSRGQGARTEAFF
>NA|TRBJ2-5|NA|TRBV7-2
TGTGCCAGCAGCTTAAGTGTGGGACAACAAGAGACCCAGTACTTC
CASSLSVGQQETQYF
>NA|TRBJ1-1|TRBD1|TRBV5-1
TGCGCCAGCAGTCCCACCGGGACAGTGAACACTGAAGCTTTCTTT
CASSPTGTVNTEAFF
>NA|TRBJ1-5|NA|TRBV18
TGTGCCAGCTCGGGGGGGGAGGATCAGCCCCAGCATTTT
CASSGGEDQPQHF
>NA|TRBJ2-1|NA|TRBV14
TGTGCCAGCAGCCAAGTAATCCAGATTGGTGAGCAGTTCTTC
CASSQVIQIGEQFF
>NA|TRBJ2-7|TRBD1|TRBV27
TGTGCCAGCAGTCCGGGACAGGGAGGGTACGAGCAGTACTTC
CASSPGQGGYEQYF
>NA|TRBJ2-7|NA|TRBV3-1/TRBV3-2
TGTGCCAGCAGCCAAGCGGGGAACGAGCAGTACTTC
CASSQAGNEQYF
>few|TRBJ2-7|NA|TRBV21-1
TGTGCCAGCAGCAACAAGAGCTGTGTGTTGTACGAGCAGTACTTC
CASSNKSCVLYEQYF
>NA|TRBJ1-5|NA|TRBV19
TGTGCCAGTAGTATAGCGGGAGGTTTCGGGGGCAATCAGCCCCAGCATTTT
CASSIAGGFGGNQPQHF
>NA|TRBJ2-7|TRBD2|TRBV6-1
TGTGCCAGCAGTGTTTCTATAGCGGGAGGCTCCTACGAGCAGTACTTC
CASSVSIAGGSYEQYF
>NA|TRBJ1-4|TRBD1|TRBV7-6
TGTGCCAGCAGCTCATCCTACAGGGGCCGAGAAAAACTGTTTTTT
CASSSSYRGREKLFF
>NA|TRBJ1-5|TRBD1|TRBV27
TGTGCCAGCAGAGTGACAGGGACCAATCAGCCCCAGCATTTT
CASRVTGTNQPQHF
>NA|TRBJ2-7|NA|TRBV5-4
TGTGCCAGCAGCCGCGGGACCTCCTACGAGCAGTACTTC
CASSRGTSYEQYF
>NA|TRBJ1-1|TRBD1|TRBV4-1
TGCGCCAGCAGCCAAGAAGTGGGGACAGGGGGGGTAAACACTGAAGCTTTCTTT
CASSQEVGTGGVNTEAFF
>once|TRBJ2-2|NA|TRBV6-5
TGTGCCAGCGAGTGGGCCTCCGCGGGTGCCGGGGAGCTGTTTTTT
CASEWASAGAGELFF
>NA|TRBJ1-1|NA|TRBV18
TGTGCCAGCTCACCACCCCGGGGTAGGAACACTGAAGCTTTCTTT
CASSPPRGRNTEAFF
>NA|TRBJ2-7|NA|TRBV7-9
TGTGCCAGCAGCCCGACCCAGGGGGAGCAGTACTTC
CASSPTQGEQYF
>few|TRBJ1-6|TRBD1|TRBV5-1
TGCGCCAGCAGCTTGACTGGGACAGGGGAGAATTCACCCCTCCACTTT
CASSLTGTGENSPLHF
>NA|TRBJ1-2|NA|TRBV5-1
TGCGCCAGCAGCCCCTTATCGGGGTCTCCGGCTAACTATGGCTACACCTTC
CASSPLSGSPANYGYTF
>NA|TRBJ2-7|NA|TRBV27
TGTGCCAGCAGCCTAACCGTTAACTACGAGCAGTACTTC
CASSLTVNYEQYF
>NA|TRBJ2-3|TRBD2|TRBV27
TGTGCCAGCAGTTTAATTCCGGGGGGGGTGAACACAGATACGCAGTATTTT
CASSLIPGGVNTDTQYF
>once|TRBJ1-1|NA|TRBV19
TGTGCCACTTCACCCACCGGGGGCACTGAAGCTTTCTTT
CATSPTGGTEAFF
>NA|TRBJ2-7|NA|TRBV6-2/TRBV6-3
TGTGCCAGCAGTTCCGGGGACAAAACCTACGAGCAGTACTTC
CASSSGDKTYEQYF
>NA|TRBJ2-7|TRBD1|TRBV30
TGTGCCTGGAAAGGACAGGGTCTCTACGAGCAGTACTTC
CAWKGQGLYEQYF
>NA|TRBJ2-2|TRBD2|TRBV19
TGTGCCAGTAGTTTTAGCGGGAGGGGGACCGGGGAGCTGTTTTTT
CASSFSGRGTGELFF
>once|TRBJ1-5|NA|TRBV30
TGTGCCTGGAGTCCCCCGGGGGAAGATCAGCCCCAGCATTTT
CAWSPPGEDQPQHF
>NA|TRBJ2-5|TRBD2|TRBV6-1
TGTGCCAGCAGTGAAGCGGGGACTAATCCGGGGACCCAGTACTTC
CASSEAGTNPGTQYF
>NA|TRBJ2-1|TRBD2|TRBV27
TGTGCCAGTAGAGACCTGGGACTTTTGTCGCGGGAGGGGGCCACCTACAATGAGCAGTTCTTC
CASRDLGLLSREGATYNEQFF
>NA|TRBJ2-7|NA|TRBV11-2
TGTGCCAGCAGCCTCCGGGGGGCGCTGTACTTC
CASSLRGALYF
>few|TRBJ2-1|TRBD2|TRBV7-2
TGTGCCAGCAGCGCCAGCGGGACTTACAATGAGCAGTTCTTC
CASSASGTYNEQFF
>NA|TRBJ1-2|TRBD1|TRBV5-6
TGTGCCAGCAGCTCGGGACAGGCTTACACCTTC
CASSSGQAYTF
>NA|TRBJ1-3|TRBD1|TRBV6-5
TGTGCCAGCAGTTACGAGGGACAGGGATCCACCATATATTTT
CASSYEGQGSTIYF
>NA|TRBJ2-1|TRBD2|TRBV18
TGTGCCAGCTCACCACCCGGGAGGGTGCATAAAGAGCAGTTCTTC
CASSPPGRVHKEQFF
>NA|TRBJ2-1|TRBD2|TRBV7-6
TGTGCCAGCAGCTTTAGCGGGGGCCGTTACAATGAGCAGTTCTTC
CASSFSGGRYNEQFF
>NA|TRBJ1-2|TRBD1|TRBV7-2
TGTGCCAGCAGCTTAGGAATATGGAGGGGGCGGTCTGGCTATGGCTACACCTTC
CASSLGIWRGRSGYGYTF
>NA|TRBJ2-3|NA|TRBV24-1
TGTGCCACCAGTGATTCCTTGACAGGAACAGATACGCAGTATTTT
CATSDSLTGTDTQYF